The 26 T cell receptor beta chains reported below all come from one sample, sequenced in a study of control samples from healthy donors and cancer patients (dated by TCRdb to about 2020). Libraries were built with the immunoSEQ multiplex PCR assay. TCRdb's version of the immuneACCESS table is confined to in-frame rearrangements and falls short of the full clone set. An unresolved V gene accounts for under half of the shortfall where checked; the remainder is of unknown origin. The sample has over 85,000 clones on record, roughly nine tenths of them singletons. 2% to 2.5% of the sample belongs to the ten largest clones. The sequenced sample consisted of blood. The receptors were sampled from a young woman in good health.

The genes are TRBV29-1 and TRBJ1-2, with 12 bases identical to TRBD1. The length of the CDR3 is 14 residues. Germline V gene data show CDR1 as SQVTM and CDR2 as ANQGSEA. The trim removed 6 bases at V and 2 bases at J, leaving 4 bases unmatched. CDR3 loop: CSVTGTGGNYGYTF. In DNA, the CDR3 is TGCAGCGTGACTGGGACAGGGGGCAACTATGGCTACACCTTC.

As DNA, the CDR3 is TGTGCCAGCAGTCCGTGGGGGGAGGATGAAAAACTGTTTTTT. Protein sequence: CASSPWGEDEKLFF. The J gene is TRBJ1-4, the V gene TRBV11-2; weak D call: TRBD1 (5 bases). Germline CDR1 is SGHAT and CDR2 is FQNNGV. V lost 6 bases, J lost 6 bases, and 14 bases lay in between. This CDR3 is 14 amino acids long.

The genes are TRBV6-6 and TRBJ1-4; D gene ambiguous. Germline V CDR1 and CDR2: MNHNY, SVGAGI (reference sequence). The CDR3 totals 14 residues. Trimming took off 6 bases at V and 7 bases at J, with 15 bases between the two ends. The chain's CDR3 is CASSEGFGSEKLFF. CDR3 sequence (DNA): TGTGCCAGCAGCGAAGGGTTCGGGAGTGAAAAACTGTTTTTT.

This chain links TRBV29-1 with TRBJ2-3; tentative D call: TRBD2 (5 bases). The germline CDR1 and CDR2 sequences are SQVTM and ANQGSEA. The CDR3 is 12 amino acids. The V end lost 8 bases, the J end lost 9 bases, and 18 bases lay between the germline ends. CDR3 in amino acids: CSSEGSGNTQYF. The CDR3 DNA is TGCAGCTCCGAGGGATCGGGGAACACGCAGTATTTT.

This clone has just one count. The chain recombines TRBV29-1 with TRBJ1-1, with no clear D. CDR1 and CDR2 (germline): SQVTM, ANQGSEA. Trimming left V 5 bases short and J 3 bases short, with 10 bases between. This CDR3 comprises 12 residues. In nucleotides, the CDR3 is TGCAGCGTTACCCCCGGGGACACTGAAGCTTTCTTT. Protein product: CSVTPGDTEAFF.

The chain is built from TRBV14 and TRBJ2-2, with TRBD1 matching over 8 bases. This CDR3 contains 15 residues. Germline V lookup: CDR1 SGHDN, CDR2 FVKESK. The J segment lost 7 bases and the V segment lost 4 bases, leaving 8 bases of the junction unmatched. CDR3 protein: CASSPLGQGGGELFF. CDR3 nucleotide sequence: TGTGCCAGCAGCCCCCTAGGACAGGGCGGCGGGGAGCTGTTTTTT.

The chain recombines TRBV30 with TRBJ2-2; no firm D call. This CDR3 is built from 13 residues. Germline CDR1 GTSNPN, CDR2 SVGIG (reference sequence). Trimming left V 1 base short and J 2 bases short, with 5 bases between. Here the CDR3 DNA reads TGTGCCTGGAGTGGAGGAAACACCGGGGAGCTGTTTTTT. This codes for CAWSGGNTGELFF.

This clone was found a few times. This rearrangement joins TRBV28 to TRBJ2-3; perhaps TRBD1 as D (6 bases). Germline V gene data show CDR1 as MDHEN and CDR2 as SYDVKM. V was clipped by 6 bases and J by 2 bases, with 18 bases between them. This CDR3 comprises 16 residues. DNA of the CDR3: TGTGCCAGCAGCGGAACAGGGAATATCCTCACAGATACGCAGTATTTT. Translation: CASSGTGNILTDTQYF.

This clone was counted a single time. V is TRBV6-5 and J is TRBJ2-7; D remains ambiguous. Germline CDR1 is MNHEY and CDR2 is SVGAGI. The V end lost 6 bases, the J end lost 1 base, and 4 bases lay between the germline ends. This CDR3 is 11 amino acids long. CDR3 nucleotide sequence: TGTGCCAGCAGAGGGTCCTACGAGCAGTACTTC. Amino acids: CASRGSYEQYF.

The chain has TRBV29-1 and TRBJ1-1; tentative D call: TRBD1 (5 bases). Trimming left V 3 bases short and J 4 bases short, with 18 bases between. Germline CDR1 SQVTM, CDR2 ANQGSEA. There are 15 residues in the CDR3. The CDR3 protein is CSVDPRDFLSTEAFF. The CDR3 bases are TGCAGCGTTGATCCACGGGACTTCCTGAGCACTGAAGCTTTCTTT.

J is TRBJ1-1 and V is TRBV10-3; TRBD1 matches 7 bases. There are 14 residues in the CDR3. Germline assignment: CDR1 ENHRY and CDR2 SYGVKD. The V and J ends lost 7 bases and 2 bases, in that order; junction bases with no gene match: 7. In DNA, the CDR3 is TGTGCCATCAAAACCGGGACAGCAAACACTGAAGCTTTCTTT. Protein product: CAIKTGTANTEAFF.

The gene calls are TRBV11-2 and TRBJ1-2; 7 nucleotides agree with TRBD1. The V gene's germline CDR1 is SGHAT and CDR2 FQNNGV. The CDR3 totals 12 residues. Germline trimming cut 5 bases from V and 7 bases from J; bases unmatched to any gene: 4. The CDR3 protein is CASSRGTAGYTF. The CDR3 coding sequence is TGTGCCAGCAGCAGAGGGACAGCTGGCTACACCTTC.

This clone was detected a few times. The chain is built from TRBV5-6 and TRBJ2-7; TRBD2 matches 9 bases. Germline V lookup: CDR1 SGHDT, CDR2 YYEEEE. The V segment lost 4 bases and the J segment 4 bases; nucleotides outside the gene matches: 3. There are 13 residues in the CDR3. CDR3 sequence (DNA): TGTGCCAGCAGCCCTAGCGGGACGTACGAGCAGTACTTC. The encoded protein is CASSPSGTYEQYF.

The chain combines TRBV6-5 with TRBJ2-6; TRBD1 agrees at 10 bases. Germline V gene sequence: CDR1 MNHEY, CDR2 SVGAGI. CDR3 size: 16 residues. The ends lost 4 bases at V and 2 bases at J; junction bases unmatched: 2. The CDR3 reads CASSSGTGAGANVLTF. The CDR3 DNA sequence: TGTGCCAGCAGTTCCGGGACAGGGGCTGGGGCCAACGTCCTGACTTTC.

The chain combines TRBV15 with TRBJ2-5; D gene unclear. Deletions cut 0 bases from V and 5 bases from J, with 13 bases between. This CDR3 spans 15 amino acids. Germline CDR1 is LNHNV and CDR2 is YYDKDF (reference sequence). CDR3 coding DNA: TGTGCCACCAGCAGAGATCTTACCTCCGCGGAGACCCAGTACTTC. Amino acid sequence: CATSRDLTSAETQYF.

The rearrangement joins TRBV11-2 to TRBJ1-1, with D unclear. The CDR3 runs 19 residues. V was trimmed by 2 bases and J by 0 bases, leaving 22 bases between them. The germline gives CDR1 SGHAT, CDR2 FQNNGV. The CDR3 protein is CASSLFPRPNPTMNTEAFF. For the CDR3, the DNA is TGTGCCAGCAGCTTATTTCCAAGGCCTAACCCAACAATGAACACTGAAGCTTTCTTT.

The V call is TRBV6-5, the J call TRBJ1-2, with 8 bases that match TRBD1. The ends lost 7 bases at V and 5 bases at J; junction bases unmatched: 9. The CDR3 loop spans 14 amino acids. CDR1 and CDR2 from the germline V gene are MNHEY and SVGAGI. DNA of the CDR3: TGTGCCAGCACCGCAATGACAGGGGCATATGGCTACACCTTC. Its translation is CASTAMTGAYGYTF.

A remark on this clone: The same CDR3 also results from other DNA sequences found in this sample. The chain recombines TRBV6-5 with TRBJ1-5; maybe TRBD1 (5 bases). The CDR3 runs 15 residues. Trimming took off 3 bases at V and 0 bases at J, with 9 bases between the two ends. Germline-derived CDR1 and CDR2 are MNHEY and SVGAGI. This chain's CDR3 is CASSYSGNSNQPQHF. The CDR3 region has the DNA TGTGCCAGCAGTTATTCAGGGAATAGCAATCAGCCCCAGCATTTT.

The genes are TRBV6-5 and TRBJ2-3, with 7 bases aligning to TRBD2. Trimming cost V 5 bases and J 6 bases; bases outside gene matches: 8. Germline V gene lookup returns CDR1 MNHEY and CDR2 SVGAGI. The CDR3 contains 14 residues. The CDR3 DNA reads as TGTGCCAGCAGTAGGGACGGACTAGGGGATACGCAGTATTTT. As protein: CASSRDGLGDTQYF.

This chain connects TRBV6-5 to TRBJ1-5; 8 bases map to TRBD1. V was clipped by 6 bases and J by 3 bases; unmatched bases: 7. Germline CDR1 reads MNHEY; CDR2 reads SVGAGI. The CDR3 loop spans 15 amino acids. The CDR3 region has the DNA TGTGCCAGCAGGTCCAAGGGACAGGACAATCAGCCCCAGCATTTT. It is translated as CASRSKGQDNQPQHF.

This chain connects TRBV29-1 to TRBJ1-1; no reliable D call. The V end lost 4 bases, the J end lost 0 bases, and 9 bases lay between the germline ends. CDR1 and CDR2 from the germline V gene are SQVTM and ANQGSEA. The CDR3 runs to 13 residues. CDR3: CSVGGNMNTEAFF. The CDR3 coding sequence is TGCAGCGTTGGCGGAAATATGAACACTGAAGCTTTCTTT.

This clone was detected a few times. This chain connects TRBV21-1 to TRBJ1-2; the table's D call of TRBD1 was not tested on the DNA. TRBV21-1 counts as a pseudogene. There are 14 residues in the CDR3. This CDR3 is CASSSRTGPYGYTF. As DNA, the CDR3 is TGTGCCAGCAGCTCAAGGACAGGTCCTTATGGCTACACCTTC.

This chain joins TRBV29-1 and TRBJ2-2; 8 nucleotides line up with TRBD1. The V gene's germline CDR1 is SQVTM and CDR2 ANQGSEA. The CDR3 totals 13 residues. Trimming took 2 bases from V and 8 from J; bases not matched to a gene: 4. In DNA form, the CDR3 reads TGCAGCGTTGAACTCAGGGGGCTTGGGGAGCTGTTTTTT. Translating it yields CSVELRGLGELFF.

The rearrangement uses TRBV27 and TRBJ2-5; TRBD2 matches 9 bases. V gave up 1 base and J gave up 1 base; unmatched junction bases: 10. This CDR3 spans 18 amino acids. The germline gives CDR1 MNHEY, CDR2 SMNVEV (reference sequence). The CDR3 is CASSLFGWGSGGQETQYF. The CDR3 bases are TGTGCCAGCAGTTTATTTGGTTGGGGTAGCGGGGGCCAAGAGACCCAGTACTTC.

The chain has TRBV28 and TRBJ1-3; TRBD1 matches at 7 bases. The CDR3 extends over 14 amino acids. V lost 7 bases, J lost 3 bases, and 6 bases stayed unmatched. Germline V gene sequence: CDR1 MDHEN, CDR2 SYDVKM. The CDR3, as DNA: TGTGCCAGCATACAGGGGAACAGTGGAAACACCATATATTTT. Its translation is CASIQGNSGNTIYF.

V is TRBV6-4 and J is TRBJ2-7, with unresolved D. The germline V gene encodes CDR1 MRHNA and CDR2 SNTAGT. Trimming took off 0 bases at V and 7 bases at J, with 16 bases between the two ends. This CDR3 has 15 residues. The DNA of the CDR3 is TGTGCCAGCAGTGACTCTGGGTCCGGCGACTGTGAGCAGTACTTC. Translation gives CASSDSGSGDCEQYF.